This entry is about one TCR beta chain. The data originate from a study of blood T cell repertoires in COVID-19. Overall study context: Samples taken during acute and convalescent COVID-19 were collected in the United States, Italy and Spain. From T cells, B-cell-depleted T cells, or PBMCs came the material, which was cDNA or gDNA.

Under the authors' procedure: Reference gene primers were amplified, and this amplification served to estimate nucleated cell counts. This table comes from immunoSEQ multiplex PCR, and its TCRdb copy is limited to in-frame clones, with some not included. V and J calls and clone size are those listed in that table; D and trimming were worked out from the DNA. The data contain roughly 64,000 clones, approximately 84% of them singletons. The V end lost 8 bases, the J end lost 5 bases, and 13 bases lay between the germline ends. The V gene's germline CDR1 is MNHEY and CDR2 SVGAGI. This CDR3 is 12 amino acids long.

The sample comprised peripheral blood. The sequence was collected from a man over 45 with active COVID-19. The chain uses TRBV6-5 and TRBJ2-7, with D maybe TRBD1 (5 bases). CDR3 amino acids: CASRIDSDEQYF. The CDR3 bases are TGTGCCAGCCGTATTGACAGCGACGAGCAGTACTTC.